The present entry profiles one T cell receptor (beta chain) with its context. The antigen is not known. Being one base from a much bigger clone, this may be a read error. These data originate in a study of regulatory T cells in long-lasting Graves disease. Broader study findings: Examination was confined to peripheral blood, excluding thyroid tissue.

Time point specified: newly diagnosed GD, antithyroid drugs for less than 3 months. RNA extracted from PBMCs served as the sequencing template. Building the TCR beta libraries relied on iRepertoire HTBI primers, and CDR3 regions underwent Arm-PCR. Each CDR3 protein is one row after TCRdb ran MiXCR on the multiplex PCR reads. The data contain some 250,000 distinct CDR3 sequences, around 20% of them seen just once; the ten biggest clones take up 11% to 15%. This CDR3 spans 15 amino acids. Germline V gene sequence: CDR1 ENHRY, CDR2 SYGVKD. The sample consisted of peripheral blood mononuclear cells (PBMCs), taken at new diagnosis, from a patient treated with antithyroid drugs. The chain couples TRBV10-3 to TRBJ1-5; D is uncertain. The clonotype was recovered from a female donor with Graves disease. CDR3 nucleotide sequence: TGTGCCAGCAAAAGAAGCGCTTATAGCAATCAGTCCCAGCATTTT. Protein product: CASKRSAYSNQSQHF.